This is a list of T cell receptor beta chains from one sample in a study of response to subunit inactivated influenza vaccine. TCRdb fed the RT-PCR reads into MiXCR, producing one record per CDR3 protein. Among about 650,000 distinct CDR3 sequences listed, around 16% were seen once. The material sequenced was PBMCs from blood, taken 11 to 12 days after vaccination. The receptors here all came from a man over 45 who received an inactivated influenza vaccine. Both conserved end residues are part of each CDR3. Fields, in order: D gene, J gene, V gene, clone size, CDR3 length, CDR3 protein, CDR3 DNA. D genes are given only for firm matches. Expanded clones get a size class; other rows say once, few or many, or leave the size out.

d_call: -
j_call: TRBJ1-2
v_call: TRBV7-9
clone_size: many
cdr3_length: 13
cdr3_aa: CASSLGTDYGYTF
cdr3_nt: TGTGCCAGCAGTCTCGGGACGGATTATGGCTACACCTTC

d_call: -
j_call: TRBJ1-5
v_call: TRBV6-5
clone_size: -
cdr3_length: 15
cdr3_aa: CASSYLDSYNQPQHF
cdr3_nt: TGTGCCAGCAGTTACCTTGACAGCTACAATCAGCCCCAGCATTTT

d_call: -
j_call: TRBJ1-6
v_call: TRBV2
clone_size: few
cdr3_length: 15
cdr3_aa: CASSASRPYNSPLHF
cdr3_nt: TGTGCCAGCAGTGCATCCCGCCCCTATAATTCACCCCTCCACTTT

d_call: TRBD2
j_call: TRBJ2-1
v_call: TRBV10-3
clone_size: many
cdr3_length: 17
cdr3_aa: CAIRPGLAGGSYNEQFF
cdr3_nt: TGTGCCATCAGACCCGGACTAGCGGGGGGCTCTTACAATGAGCAGTTCTTC

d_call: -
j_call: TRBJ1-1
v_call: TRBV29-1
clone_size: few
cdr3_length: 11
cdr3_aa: CSVLQGSEAFF
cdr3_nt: TGCAGCGTCCTACAGGGATCTGAAGCTTTCTTT

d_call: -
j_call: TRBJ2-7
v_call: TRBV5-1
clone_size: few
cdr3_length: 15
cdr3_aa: CASSLVPGNPYEQYF
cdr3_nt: TGCGCCAGCAGCTTGGTCCCAGGGAATCCCTACGAGCAGTACTTC

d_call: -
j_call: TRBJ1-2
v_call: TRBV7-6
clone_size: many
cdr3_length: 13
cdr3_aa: CASSLVQGDGYTF
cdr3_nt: TGTGCCAGCAGCTTAGTACAGGGTGATGGCTACACCTTC

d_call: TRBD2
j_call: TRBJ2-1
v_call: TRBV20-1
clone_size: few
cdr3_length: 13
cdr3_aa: CSAPRGGGNEQFF
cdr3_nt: TGCAGTGCTCCCCGCGGGGGGGGCAATGAGCAGTTCTTC

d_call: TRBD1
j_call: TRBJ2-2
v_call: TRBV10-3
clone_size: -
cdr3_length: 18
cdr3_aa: CAISEVRGQGRSTGELFF
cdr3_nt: TGTGCCATCAGTGAGGTCCGAGGACAGGGACGAAGCACCGGGGAGCTGTTTTTT

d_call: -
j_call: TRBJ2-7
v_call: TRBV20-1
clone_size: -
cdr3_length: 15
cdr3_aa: CSARDGGQSSYEQYF
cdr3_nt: TGCAGTGCTAGAGACGGAGGACAAAGCTCCTACGAGCAGTACTTC

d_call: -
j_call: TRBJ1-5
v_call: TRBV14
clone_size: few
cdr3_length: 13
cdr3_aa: CASSLTYPGAQHF
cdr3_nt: TGTGCCAGCAGCCTAACGTACCCAGGGGCCCAGCATTTT

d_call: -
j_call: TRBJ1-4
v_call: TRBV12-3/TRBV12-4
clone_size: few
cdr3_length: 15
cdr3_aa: CASSFAAGTNEKLFF
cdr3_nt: TGTGCCAGCAGTTTTGCGGCAGGAACTAATGAAAAACTGTTTTTT

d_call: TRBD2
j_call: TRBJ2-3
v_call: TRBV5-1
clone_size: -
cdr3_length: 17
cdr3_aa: CASSPGLAGYSTDTQYF
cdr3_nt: TGCGCCAGCAGCCCGGGACTAGCGGGCTATAGCACAGATACGCAGTATTTT

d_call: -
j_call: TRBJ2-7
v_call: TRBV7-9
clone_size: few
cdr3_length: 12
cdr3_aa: CASSLALGEQYF
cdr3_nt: TGTGCCAGCAGCTTAGCGCTAGGCGAGCAGTACTTC

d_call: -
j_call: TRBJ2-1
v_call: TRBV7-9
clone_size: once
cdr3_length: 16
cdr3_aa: CASSLVGRSTYNEQFF
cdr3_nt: TGTGCCAGCAGCTTAGTAGGCAGGTCAACCTACAATGAGCAGTTCTTC

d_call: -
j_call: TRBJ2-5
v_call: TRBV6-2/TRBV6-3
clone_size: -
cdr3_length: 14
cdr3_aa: CASSYSLSRATQYF
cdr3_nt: TGTGCCAGCAGTTACAGCCTCTCTAGGGCGACCCAGTACTTC

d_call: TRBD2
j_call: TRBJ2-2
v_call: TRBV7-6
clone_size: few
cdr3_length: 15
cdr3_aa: CASSLVGLNTGELFF
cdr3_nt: TGTGCCAGCAGCTTAGTGGGACTAAACACCGGGGAGCTGTTTTTT

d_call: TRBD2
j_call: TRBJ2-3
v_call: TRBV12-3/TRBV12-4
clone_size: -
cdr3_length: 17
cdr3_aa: CASSLEVASGSPDTQYF
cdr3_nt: TGTGCCAGCAGTTTAGAGGTCGCTAGCGGGAGCCCAGATACGCAGTATTTT

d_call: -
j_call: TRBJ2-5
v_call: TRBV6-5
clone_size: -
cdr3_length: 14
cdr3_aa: CASSYGHLQETQYF
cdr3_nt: TGTGCCAGCAGTTACGGGCATCTCCAAGAGACCCAGTACTTC

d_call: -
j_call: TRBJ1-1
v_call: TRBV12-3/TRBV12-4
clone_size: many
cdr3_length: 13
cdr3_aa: CASSRDSLTEAFF
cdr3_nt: TGTGCCAGCAGCCGCGACAGCCTCACTGAAGCTTTCTTT

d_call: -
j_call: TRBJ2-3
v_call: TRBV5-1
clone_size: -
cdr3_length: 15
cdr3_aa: CASSWSPESADTQYF
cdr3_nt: TGCGCCAGCAGCTGGAGCCCCGAATCTGCAGATACGCAGTATTTT

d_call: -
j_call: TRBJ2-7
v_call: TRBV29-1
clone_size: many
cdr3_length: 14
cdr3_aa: CSVERAGTDYEQYF
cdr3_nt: TGCAGCGTTGAAAGAGCCGGGACCGATTACGAGCAGTACTTC

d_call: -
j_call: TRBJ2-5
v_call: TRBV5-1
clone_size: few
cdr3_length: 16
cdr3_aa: CASSPGVLAEQETQYF
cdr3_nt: TGCGCCAGCAGCCCGGGGGTTTTGGCGGAACAAGAGACCCAGTACTTC

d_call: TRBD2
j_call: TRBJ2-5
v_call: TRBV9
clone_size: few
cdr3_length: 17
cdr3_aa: CASSPSRTSGLQETQYF
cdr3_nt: TGTGCCAGCAGCCCATCCCGGACTAGCGGGCTCCAAGAGACCCAGTACTTC

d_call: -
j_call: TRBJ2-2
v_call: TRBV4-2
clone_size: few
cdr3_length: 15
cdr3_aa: CASSPMTVNTGELFF
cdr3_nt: TGTGCCAGCAGCCCCATGACAGTCAACACCGGGGAGCTGTTTTTT

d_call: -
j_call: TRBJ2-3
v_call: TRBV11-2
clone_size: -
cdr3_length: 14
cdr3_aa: CASSLVPLTDTQYF
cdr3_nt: TGTGCCAGCAGCTTAGTCCCGCTCACAGATACGCAGTATTTT